This T cell receptor beta chain emerged from a study of T cells in Graves' hyperthyroidism and ophthalmopathy. Amplified TCR beta CDR3 regions derived from RNA transcripts. The study used the HTBI primer set for a first-round RT-PCR of the TCR CDR3. A single record per CDR3 protein comes from TCRdb applying MiXCR to the multiplex PCR reads. The table lists hundreds of thousands of distinct CDR3 sequences, approximately 23% of them singletons. With V trimmed by 5 bases and J by 5 bases, 8 bases remained unmatched. Looked up from germline, CDR1 is SQVTM and CDR2 is ANQGSEA. The CDR3 consists of 13 residues.

Input material: blood. V gene TRBV29-1 combines with J gene TRBJ1-1; TRBD1 matches at 7 bases. The origin of this receptor is a woman in her sixties or seventies with Graves' ophthalmopathy. CDR3: CSVLSRGATEAFF. CDR3 DNA: TGCAGCGTTTTGTCCAGGGGGGCTACTGAAGCTTTCTTT. The full variable domain, its missing parts supplied by reference TRBV29-1 and TRBJ1-1, is SAVISQKPSRDICQRGTSLTIQCQVDSQVTMMFWYRQQPGQSLTLIATANQGSEATYESGFVIDKFPISRPNLTFSTLTVSNMSPEDSSIYLCSVLSRGATEAFFGQGTRLTVV.